A single sample gave rise to the 12 T cell receptor beta chains below, sequenced in a study of molecular identifiers for immune sequencing clone quantification. TCRdb used MiXCR to reprocess the PCR reads, holding one entry per CDR3 protein. The sample includes over 550,000 distinct CDR3 sequences, about 25% seen only once; the top ten take about 0.81%. The sample taken for sequencing was naive CD8+ T cells from blood, with Jurkat cell RNA spiked in. This sample's subset: FACS-sorted CD8+CD4-CCR7+CD45RA+ naive T cells. The receptors were gathered from a human donor in good health. Some libraries in this study had Jurkat cell RNA spiked in.

The table lists this clonotype with many counts. This chain connects TRBV9 to TRBJ1-3; weak D call: TRBD1 (5 bases). Deletions cut 6 bases from V and 0 bases from J, with 10 bases between. The germline CDR1 and CDR2 sequences are SGDLS and YYNGEE. CDR3 length: 14 residues. The CDR3 DNA reads TGTGCCAGCACCCCGGGGGGCTCTGGAAACACCATATATTTT. It specifies CASTPGGSGNTIYF.

The rearrangement links TRBV6-2 or TRBV6-3 to TRBJ1-6; the match to TRBD1 covers 7 bases. Trimming removed 4 bases from V and 0 bases from J; junction bases left unmatched: 3. Germline V lookup: CDR1 MNHEY, CDR2 SVGEGT. There are 16 residues in the CDR3. CDR3 protein: CASSSGQHSYNSPLHF. The CDR3 DNA follows: TGTGCCAGCAGTTCGGGACAGCACTCCTATAATTCACCCCTCCACTTT.

Comments on this clonotype: One junction end does not reproduce the germline sequence, and a read error may be involved. The chain carries TRBV7-2 and TRBJ2-7; TRBD2 matches 7 bases. Germline V gene lookup returns CDR1 SGHTA and CDR2 FQGNSA. The CDR3 length is 17 residues. In nucleotides, the CDR3 is TGTGCCAGCAGCTTAGACCCGCACCGCGGGAGCTCCTACCAGCAGTACTTC. Translating it yields CASSLDPHRGSSYQQYF. Full variable domain (missing parts from reference TRBV7-2 and TRBJ2-7): GAGVSQSPSNKVTEKGKDVELRCDPISGHTALYWYRQSLGQGLEFLIYFQGNSAPDKSGLPSDRFSAERTGGSVSTLTIQRTQQEDSAVYLCASSLDPHRGSSYQQYFGPGTRLTVT.

V is TRBV15 and J is TRBJ2-7; tentative D call: TRBD2 (5 bases). V lost 3 bases and J lost 3, with 18 bases in between. This CDR3 has 16 amino acids. Germline loops: CDR1 LNHNV, CDR2 YYDKDF (reference sequence). The CDR3 coding sequence is TGTGCCACCAGCAGGGCGTTCCGGGTCGGGGACTACGAGCAGTACTTC. Translated, it gives CATSRAFRVGDYEQYF.

The J gene is TRBJ2-7, the V gene TRBV28; the D gene is possibly TRBD2 (6 bases). Between the trimmed V and J ends, which lost 3 bases and 7 bases, there was a span of 16 bases. Germline V gene data show CDR1 as MDHEN and CDR2 as SYDVKM. The CDR3 consists of 14 residues. CDR3 in DNA: TGTGCCAGCAGTTTTCGGGGCGGGACCCTGGAGCAGTACTTC. The encoded protein is CASSFRGGTLEQYF.

This clonotype was counted a few times. V usage is TRBV20-1 and J usage is TRBJ2-7, with D possibly matching TRBD1 (5 bases). CDR1 and CDR2 (germline): DFQATT, SNEGSKA (reference sequence). V gave up 0 bases and J gave up 1 base, with 13 bases separating them. The CDR3 totals 15 residues. The CDR3 coding sequence is TGCAGTGCTAGAGAGCAGGGCGCAGTTTCCTACGAGCAGTACTTC. Protein sequence: CSAREQGAVSYEQYF.

To note about this clonotype: A junction end diverges from the germline sequence, so it may reflect a read error. This chain connects TRBV20-1 to TRBJ1-1, with 10 bases lining up with TRBD1. The CDR3 length is 14 residues. Germline CDR1 is DFQATT and CDR2 is SNEGSKA (reference sequence). CDR3 coding DNA: TGCAGCGCTAGGCCGGGACAGGGGCAGACTGAAGCTTTCTTT. As protein: CSARPGQGQTEAFF.

This clonotype was observed a few times. The rearrangement uses TRBV2 and TRBJ2-5; a weak D match, TRBD2 (6 bases). The CDR3 loop spans 18 amino acids. The germline V gene has CDR1 SNHLY and CDR2 FYNNEI. V was pared by 7 bases and J by 0 bases, with 24 bases between. The CDR3 loop reads CASTLRLRDFQYQETQYF. CDR3 DNA sequence: TGTGCCAGCACCCTCCGACTACGGGACTTCCAGTACCAAGAGACCCAGTACTTC.

This sequence joins TRBV19 and TRBJ1-5, with D possibly matching TRBD1 (5 bases). Germline lookup yields CDR1 LNHDA and CDR2 SQIVND (reference sequence). This CDR3 is built from 15 residues. The ends were cut back, 3 bases at V and 3 bases at J, with 12 bases in the middle. CDR3 coding DNA: TGTGCCAGTAGTATCAGTACGGGACTCAATCAGCCCCAGCATTTT. Its translation: CASSISTGLNQPQHF.

Worth noting for this clonotype: At one of its ends the junction is not consistent with the germline gene, which may arise from a read error. The rearrangement joins TRBV14 to TRBJ2-2; D is perhaps TRBD2 (5 bases). Per the germline V gene, CDR1 is SGHDN and CDR2 is FVKESK. This CDR3 spans 15 amino acids. The CDR3 loop reads CASSQTASNTGEPLF. CDR3 sequence (DNA): TGTGCCAGCAGCCAAACGGCTTCGAACACCGGGGAGCCGCTTTTT.

The chain carries TRBV12-3 or TRBV12-4 and TRBJ1-1; D uncertain. This CDR3 region has 13 residues. The V end was cut by 7 bases, the J end by 6 bases, with 15 bases between. CDR3 in DNA: TGTGCCAGCACCTCGATTTCTTGGCCTGAAGCTTTCTTT. Protein sequence: CASTSISWPEAFF.

Of note for this clonotype: This may be a read error: a much more frequent sequence differs by one nucleotide. The V and J genes are TRBV10-3 and TRBJ2-7; 10 bases match TRBD1. This CDR3 has 13 residues. J was trimmed by 5 bases and V by 6 bases; bases with no gene match: 4. Germline V gene sequence: CDR1 ENHRY, CDR2 SYGVKD. As DNA, the CDR3 is TGTGCCATCAGCGGGACAGGGGTCGACGAGCAGTACTTC. Its translation: CAISGTGVDEQYF.